The 16 T cell receptor beta chains reported below all come from one sample, sequenced in a study of T cells in Graves' hyperthyroidism and ophthalmopathy. The source material, RNA transcripts, was used to amplify TCR beta CDR3 regions. HTBI primers drove first-round RT-PCR of the TCR CDR3. TCRdb reprocessed the multiplex PCR reads with MiXCR, giving one entry per CDR3 protein. The repertoire includes over 400,000 distinct CDR3 sequences, 22% of them detected once, and around 54% sits in the top ten. Sequences were obtained from blood. The receptors originated from a woman between 70 and 85 years old with Graves' ophthalmopathy.

This clonotype has ten or more counts. The CDR3 DNA follows: TGTGCCAGCAGGGCGGGACGTCAACGAAACACCGGGGAGCTGTTTTTT. Protein product: CASRAGRQRNTGELFF. The chain combines TRBV2 with TRBJ2-2; D is perhaps TRBD2 (6 bases). Germline V gene sequence: CDR1 SNHLY, CDR2 FYNNEI. Deletions cut 6 bases from V and 2 bases from J, with 16 bases between. The CDR3 contains 16 residues. Full variable domain (remainder filled in from reference TRBV2 and TRBJ2-2): EPEVTQTPSHQVTQMGQEVILRCVPISNHLYFYWYRQILGQKVEFLVSFYNNEISEKSEIFDDQFSVERPDGSNFTLKIRSTKLEDSAMYFCASRAGRQRNTGELFFGEGSRLTVL.

The V and J genes are TRBV18 and TRBJ2-1; 9 bases line up with TRBD2. The V gene's germline CDR1 is KGHSH and CDR2 LQKENI. The length of the CDR3 is 14 residues. V was clipped by 6 bases and J by 8 bases; unmatched bases: 8. DNA for the CDR3: TGTGCCAGCTCTCCTGGACTAGCGAGGCATGAGCAGTTCTTC. Amino acid sequence: CASSPGLARHEQFF.

A few counts support this clonotype. This chain joins TRBV7-8 and TRBJ2-3, with a weak D call TRBD1 (7 bases). The CDR3 length is 15 residues. The V and J ends lost 4 bases and 3 bases respectively, with 14 bases between them. Germline lookup yields CDR1 SGHVS and CDR2 FQNEAQ. In DNA, the CDR3 is TGTGCCAGCAGCTCAGGGGGGATGGAGACAGATACGCAGTATTTT. Its translation: CASSSGGMETDTQYF.

This clonotype was detected only a few times. The chain uses TRBV9 and TRBJ1-1, with 7 nucleotides matching TRBD1. Germline CDR1 is SGDLS and CDR2 is YYNGEE. Trimming cost V 2 bases and J 4 bases; bases outside gene matches: 5. CDR3 size: 14 residues. The CDR3 protein is CASSVRGSSTEAFF. The CDR3 nucleotides read TGTGCCAGCAGCGTCAGGGGGTCGAGCACTGAAGCTTTCTTT.

This clonotype was seen many times. The CDR3 coding sequence is TGTGCCAGCAGGTCCGGACGTGGTGGAACTTACGAGCAGTACTTC. This gives the protein CASRSGRGGTYEQYF. V and J are TRBV6-1 and TRBJ2-7; D unclear. CDR1 is MNHNS and CDR2 is SASEGT in the germline V gene. V was cut by 6 bases and J by 4 bases, with 19 bases left in between. The CDR3 sequence is 15 residues long.

The chain employs TRBV29-1 and TRBJ2-1, with 7 positions matching TRBD1. This CDR3 has 12 residues. Trimming removed 1 base from V and 14 bases from J; junction bases left unmatched: 8. CDR1 SQVTM and CDR2 ANQGSEA come from the germline V gene. As DNA, the CDR3 is TGCAGCGTTGAAGGGAGCAGGGGGTTTGAGTTCTTC. This sequence encodes CSVEGSRGFEFF.

This clonotype was seen more than once but under ten times. The chain has TRBV5-5 and TRBJ1-1, with 7 bases matching TRBD1. Germline values: CDR1 SGHKS, CDR2 YYEKEE (reference sequence). The CDR3 has 13 amino acids. J lost 4 bases, V lost 4 bases, and 4 bases had no gene match. The CDR3 region has the DNA TGTGCCAGCAGCGGGACAGTGGGCACTGAAGCTTTCTTT. This gives the protein CASSGTVGTEAFF.

The chain has TRBV6-1 and TRBJ1-5; no clear D. The germline V and J ends were trimmed by 5 bases and 4 bases, with 12 bases remaining between them. The length of the CDR3 is 14 residues. Germline loops: CDR1 MNHNS, CDR2 SASEGT. Here the CDR3 DNA reads TGTGCCAGCAGTCCCGGGAGGTGGAATCAGCCCCAGCATTTT. This gives the protein CASSPGRWNQPQHF.

This clonotype turned up a few times. The gene calls are TRBV4-3 and TRBJ1-2, with D hard to call. V was clipped by 1 base and J by 4 bases, with 10 bases between them. The germline gives CDR1 LGHNA, CDR2 YSLEER. The CDR3 spans 14 residues. The CDR3, as DNA: TGCGCCAGCAGCCAAGGATCGGATCCCTATGGCTACACCTTC. Translated, it gives CASSQGSDPYGYTF.

This clonotype was counted a few times. The rearrangement links TRBV6-5 to TRBJ1-5; D is unresolved. The CDR3 length is 14 residues. Germline CDR1 reads MNHEY; CDR2 reads SVGAGI. Trimming shortened V by 2 bases and J by 6 bases, and 11 bases separated the two germline ends. CDR3 sequence reads: CASSYGRTSQPQHF. The CDR3 DNA follows: TGTGCCAGCAGTTACGGTCGAACCAGTCAGCCCCAGCATTTT.

This chain links TRBV11-2 with TRBJ2-3; D possibly uses TRBD1 or TRBD2 (5 bases each). Germline assignment: CDR1 SGHAT and CDR2 FQNNGV. This CDR3 contains 13 residues. The V end lost 3 bases, the J end lost 9 bases, and 13 bases lay between the germline ends. CDR3 sequence: CASSLDLGPTQYF. The CDR3 DNA is TGTGCCAGCAGCTTGGACTTGGGACCCACGCAGTATTTT.

The genes are TRBV28 and TRBJ1-2, with D maybe TRBD1 (6 bases). The ends were cut back, 8 bases at V and 1 base at J, with 14 bases in the middle. The CDR3 extends over 14 amino acids. The germline CDR1 and CDR2 sequences are MDHEN and SYDVKM. The CDR3 protein is CASEPTGNNYGYTF. The CDR3 DNA sequence: TGTGCCAGCGAACCCACAGGGAATAACTATGGCTACACCTTC.

V and J are TRBV12-3 or TRBV12-4 and TRBJ1-1; possibly TRBD1 for D (5 bases). V was trimmed by 5 bases and J by 5 bases, leaving 9 bases between them. This CDR3 spans 12 amino acids. The CDR3, as DNA: TGTGCCAGCAGTCGACAGTTTACTGAAGCTTTCTTT. Residues: CASSRQFTEAFF.

Ten or more counts support this clonotype. The chain uses TRBV29-1 and TRBJ1-4; D is unclear. CDR1 is SQVTM and CDR2 is ANQGSEA in the germline V gene. Between the trimmed V and J ends, which lost 4 bases and 6 bases, there was a span of 9 bases. This CDR3 contains 12 residues. CDR3 loop: CSVAQRDEKLFF. CDR3 coding DNA: TGCAGCGTTGCCCAGCGAGATGAAAAACTGTTTTTT.

The J gene is TRBJ2-2, the V gene TRBV6-1; the match to TRBD1 covers 11 bases. The CDR3 runs to 14 residues. Looked up from germline, CDR1 is MNHNS and CDR2 is SASEGT. V dropped 8 bases and J dropped 5; count of bases not matched to a gene: 4. The CDR3 region is CASGRDRGTGELFF. The CDR3 nucleotides read TGTGCCAGCGGAAGGGACAGGGGGACCGGGGAGCTGTTTTTT.

This clonotype was detected only a few times. The chain recombines TRBV30 with TRBJ1-1; the match to TRBD1 covers 11 bases. CDR3 size: 16 residues. The junction had 9 bases not matched to a gene; V was cut back by 4 bases and J by 2 bases. Per the germline V gene, CDR1 is GTSNPN and CDR2 is SVGIG (reference sequence). The CDR3 region is CAWIPGQGAVNTEAFF. The CDR3 coding sequence is TGTGCCTGGATTCCCGGACAGGGGGCAGTTAACACTGAAGCTTTCTTT.